This T cell receptor beta chain was sequenced in a study of T cell clonotyping in hematopoietic cell transplantation. Study-wide findings and caveats: Recipient TCR diversity dropped after transplant; expanded clonotypes rose from day 30 to 180.

The assay was immunoSEQ multiplex PCR, and TCRdb's table has in-frame clones only and misses some. The repertoire includes around 15,000 clones, around 93% of them detected once, and approximately 1.8% sits in the top ten. V gave up 0 bases and J gave up 0 bases; unmatched junction bases: 3. CDR3 size: 16 residues. Germline V gene lookup returns CDR1 GTSNPN and CDR2 SVGIG (reference sequence). This clone showed up just once. Its antigen is currently unknown. The time point here: recipient sample about 28 days before transplant, after cytoreduction. The chain carries TRBV30 and TRBJ1-5; 9 nucleotides line up with TRBD1. The receptor's source is a man between 18 and 35 years old with biphenotypic leukemia. Some clones in this sample may be carry-over from other donors' samples. Specimen: peripheral blood mononuclear cells, collected before stem cell transplant. The chain's CDR3 is CAWSVGQGYSNQPQHF. CDR3 bases: TGTGCCTGGAGTGTAGGACAGGGGTATAGCAATCAGCCCCAGCATTTT.